The rows below give T cell receptor beta chains drawn from one sample of a study of blood T cell repertoires in COVID-19. The repertoire was sequenced with immunoSEQ multiplex PCR; TCRdb's copy has only in-frame clones and lacks some. The sample consists of roughly 100,000 clones, around 92% of them appearing once. The sequenced material came from peripheral blood. These TCRs come from a woman in her fifties or sixties with acute or convalescent COVID-19. The CDR3 runs from the conserved cysteine through the conserved F or W. A D gene is named only where the DNA matches it firmly. For some rows the clone size is stated as once, few or many, or as a class when expanded; others skip it.

-	TRBV7-8	-	TRBJ1-5	TGTGCCAGCAGCCCACTGATGAGAGGTAGCAATCAGCCCCAGCATTTT	CASSPLMRGSNQPQHF
-	TRBV29-1	-	TRBJ2-5	TGCAGCGTTAGTTTAGGGGGAGAGACCCAGTACTTC	CSVSLGGETQYF
TRBD2	TRBV7-3	-	TRBJ2-3	TGTGCCAGCAGCCGACTAGCGGGAGAAAGCCCAGATACGCAGTATTTT	CASSRLAGESPDTQYF
TRBD2	TRBV28	-	TRBJ2-1	TGTGCCAGCAGTGGGACTAGCGGGGGCTACAATGAGCAGTTCTTC	CASSGTSGGYNEQFF
-	TRBV30	-	TRBJ1-1	TGTGCCTGGAGTCGAGGGCTGGAAGCTTTCTTT	CAWSRGLEAFF
-	TRBV3-1/TRBV3-2	-	TRBJ2-2	TGTGCCAGCAGCCAAGATTGGATTAGCTTTCTCACCGGGGAGCTGTTTTTT	CASSQDWISFLTGELFF
TRBD1	TRBV5-1	-	TRBJ1-2	TGCGCCAGCGGTCTACAGGGGAACTATGGCTACACCTTC	CASGLQGNYGYTF
-	TRBV27	once	TRBJ1-1	TGTGCCAGCAGTTTCAGCGGGGGCACTGAAGCTTTCTTT	CASSFSGGTEAFF
TRBD2	TRBV3-1/TRBV3-2	-	TRBJ2-5	TGTGCCAGCAGCTCGCTCAGGGTTCTAGCGGGTACTAGCGAGACCCAGTACTTC	CASSSLRVLAGTSETQYF
-	TRBV3-1/TRBV3-2	once	TRBJ2-1	TGTGCCAGCAGCCCCCAGTACTTAAACGGACTCAGCTCCTACAATGAGCAGTTCTTC	CASSPQYLNGLSSYNEQFF
-	TRBV3-1/TRBV3-2	-	TRBJ1-1	TGTGCCAGCAGCCAAGATTTGAATACAGCCCTATACACTGAAGCTTTCTTT	CASSQDLNTALYTEAFF
-	TRBV5-4	-	TRBJ1-2	TGTGCCAGCAGCAATCGTAACCCCGGTGGCTACACCTTC	CASSNRNPGGYTF
-	TRBV12-3/TRBV12-4	once	TRBJ2-5	TGTGCCAGCAGTTTAGCCGGGGTCCCAGCCCAGTACTTC	CASSLAGVPAQYF
TRBD1	TRBV30	-	TRBJ1-2	TGTGCCTGGAGCATGACAGGGTACGGCTACACCTTC	CAWSMTGYGYTF
TRBD2	TRBV5-1	few	TRBJ2-5	TGCGCCAGCAGCTTGCGGGGAGGGGAGACCCAGTACTTC	CASSLRGGETQYF
TRBD1	TRBV19	-	TRBJ1-2	TGTGCCAGTAGTACCCTCGACAGGGGAAAGGGCTATGGCTACACCTTC	CASSTLDRGKGYGYTF
-	TRBV27	-	TRBJ1-4	TGTGCCAGCAGTTCCCTGACAGGAACGCGGGAAAAACTGTTTTTT	CASSSLTGTREKLFF
-	TRBV7-2	-	TRBJ1-5	TGTGCCAGCAGCTTGGGCAGGGGTAATCAGCCCCAGCATTTT	CASSLGRGNQPQHF
-	TRBV25-1	-	TRBJ2-1	TGTGCCAGCAGTCTAGGGGTGAATGAGCAGTTCTTC	CASSLGVNEQFF
-	TRBV30	-	TRBJ2-2	TGTGCCTGGAGTGTTGCGCCCACCGGGGAGCTGTTTTTT	CAWSVAPTGELFF
TRBD1	TRBV3-1/TRBV3-2	-	TRBJ1-2	TGTGCCAGCAGCCCATCGGGACAGGGTGGCTACACCTTC	CASSPSGQGGYTF
-	TRBV5-1	-	TRBJ2-7	TGCGCCAGCAGCTTGGATGGGGGCAATTACGAGCAGTACTTC	CASSLDGGNYEQYF
-	TRBV11-2	-	TRBJ1-2	TGTGCCAGCAGCTTAAGTGGGGACACGGGATTGAGATTCTATGGCTACACCTTC	CASSLSGDTGLRFYGYTF
-	TRBV10-3	-	TRBJ2-1	TGTGCCTCCGAGTCAGGAGGCGACTACAATGAGCAGTTCTTC	CASESGGDYNEQFF
-	TRBV7-2	-	TRBJ2-1	TGTGCCAGCAGCTTAGAGTGGGACTCGTACAATGAGCAGTTCTTC	CASSLEWDSYNEQFF
TRBD2	TRBV10-1	-	TRBJ2-3	TGCGCCAGCAGTGATGCGGGAGGGCTGGATACGCAGTATTTT	CASSDAGGLDTQYF
-	TRBV5-1	-	TRBJ1-1	TGCGCCAGCAACTCCGGGAACCCGGCCACTGAAGCTTTCTTT	CASNSGNPATEAFF
-	TRBV9	-	TRBJ1-2	TGTGCCAGCAGCGGTGAGGGAAGGGTTAACTATGGCTACACCTTC	CASSGEGRVNYGYTF
-	TRBV7-8	-	TRBJ2-5	TGTGCCAGCAGCCGCACCATTCGACAGGTCCAAGAGACCCAGTACTTC	CASSRTIRQVQETQYF
-	TRBV6-5	-	TRBJ1-1	TGTGCCAGCATCGCGACAGCGAACACTGAAGCTTTCTTT	CASIATANTEAFF
-	TRBV6-5	-	TRBJ1-2	TGTGCCAGCAGGGCAACAGGGACCTATGGCTACACCTTC	CASRATGTYGYTF
TRBD2	TRBV28	-	TRBJ2-5	TGTGCCAGCAGTTTCAAGCGGGGGCTCCCTCAAGAGACCCAGTACTTC	CASSFKRGLPQETQYF
-	TRBV10-3	-	TRBJ1-3	TGTGCCATCAGTCCCGGAGGGGCAAACACCATATATTTT	CAISPGGANTIYF